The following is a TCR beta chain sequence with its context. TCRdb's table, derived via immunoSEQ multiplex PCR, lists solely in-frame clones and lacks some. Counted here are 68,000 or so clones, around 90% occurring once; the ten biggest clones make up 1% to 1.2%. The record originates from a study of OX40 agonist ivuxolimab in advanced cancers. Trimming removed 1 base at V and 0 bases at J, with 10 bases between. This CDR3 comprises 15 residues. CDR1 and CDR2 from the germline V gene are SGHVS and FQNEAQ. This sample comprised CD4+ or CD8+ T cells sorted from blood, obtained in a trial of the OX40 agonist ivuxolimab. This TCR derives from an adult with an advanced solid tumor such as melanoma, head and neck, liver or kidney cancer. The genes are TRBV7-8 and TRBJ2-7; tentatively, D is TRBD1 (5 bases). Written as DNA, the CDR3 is TGTGCCAGCAGCTTAGGGACATCGAGCTCCTACGAGCAGTACTTC. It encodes CASSLGTSSSYEQYF.